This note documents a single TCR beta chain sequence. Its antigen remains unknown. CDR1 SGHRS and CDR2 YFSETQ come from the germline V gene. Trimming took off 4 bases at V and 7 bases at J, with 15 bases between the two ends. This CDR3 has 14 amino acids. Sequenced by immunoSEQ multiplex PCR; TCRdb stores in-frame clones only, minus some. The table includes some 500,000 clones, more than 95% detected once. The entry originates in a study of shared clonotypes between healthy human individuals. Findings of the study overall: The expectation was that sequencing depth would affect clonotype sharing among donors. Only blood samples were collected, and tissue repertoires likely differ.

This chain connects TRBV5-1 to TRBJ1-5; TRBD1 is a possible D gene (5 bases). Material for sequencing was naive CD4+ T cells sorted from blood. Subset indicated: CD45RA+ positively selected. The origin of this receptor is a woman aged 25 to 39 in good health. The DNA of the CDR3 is TGCGCCAGCAGCGAGGCCGGGGGGAGCCAGCCCCAGCATTTT. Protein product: CASSEAGGSQPQHF.